The next 19 T cell receptor beta chains were all read from a single sample in a study of blood T cell repertoires in COVID-19. Produced via immunoSEQ multiplex PCR; TCRdb's table is partial and in-frame only. In the table there are 180,000 or so clones, about 82% of which are singletons. Sample: PBMCs or T cells enriched from blood (not recorded which). The receptors were gathered from a man in his forties with acute COVID-19.

The chain is built from TRBV28 and TRBJ2-2; D might be TRBD1 (5 bases). Germline-derived CDR1 and CDR2 are MDHEN and SYDVKM. CDR3 length: 15 residues. Trimming took 0 bases from V and 6 from J, leaving 11 bases between them. CDR3 nucleotides: TGTGCCAGCAGTTTATGGGGGCAGCCCGCCGGGGAGCTGTTTTTT. Protein product: CASSLWGQPAGELFF.

The rearrangement uses TRBV5-1 and TRBJ1-4, with 8 bases fitting TRBD1. J gave up 4 bases and V 5 bases, and 4 bases lay outside the gene matches. CDR1 is SGHRS, CDR2 YFSETQ, per germline. The CDR3 covers 14 residues. The CDR3 region has the DNA TGCGCCAGCAGACAGGACAGGGATAATGAAAAACTGTTTTTT. This encodes CASRQDRDNEKLFF.

The chain uses TRBV6-5 and TRBJ1-6; D unclear. Trimming removed 7 bases at V and 9 bases at J, with 10 bases between. CDR3 length equals 12 residues. Germline CDR1 is MNHEY and CDR2 is SVGAGI. The CDR3 spells CASMLSPSPLHF. CDR3 nucleotides: TGTGCCAGCATGCTTAGTCCTTCACCCCTCCACTTT.

The chain carries TRBV10-3 and TRBJ1-2; D is uncertain. The germline V and J ends were trimmed by 4 bases and 6 bases, with 3 bases remaining between them. Per germline, CDR1 ENHRY and CDR2 SYGVKD. The CDR3 spans 10 residues. CDR3 sequence: CAISGNGYTF. As DNA, the CDR3 is TGTGCCATCAGTGGTAATGGCTACACCTTC.

V and J are TRBV28 and TRBJ2-7, with TRBD1 matching over 9 bases. J gave up 0 bases and V 6 bases, and 0 bases lay outside the gene matches. Germline V gene lookup returns CDR1 MDHEN and CDR2 SYDVKM. This CDR3 spans 13 amino acids. CDR3 nucleotides: TGTGCCAGCAGGACAGGGGGCTCCTACGAGCAGTACTTC. Residues: CASRTGGSYEQYF.

The chain carries TRBV4-1 and TRBJ2-1; D possibly corresponds to TRBD2 (6 bases). This CDR3 spans 15 amino acids. V lost 6 bases and J lost 2, with 14 bases in between. Germline CDR1 and CDR2: MGHRA and YSYEKL. The CDR3, as DNA: TGCGCCAGCAGGGAAGGAGGGAAACCCTACAATGAGCAGTTCTTC. Protein: CASREGGKPYNEQFF.

The genes are TRBV20-1 and TRBJ2-7; the D gene is possibly TRBD1 (6 bases). This CDR3 region has 11 residues. Trimming pared 6 bases from V and 10 bases from J, leaving 16 bases between. Germline V gene data show CDR1 as DFQATT and CDR2 as SNEGSKA (reference sequence). The DNA of the CDR3 is TGCAGTGCCAACTCCCTGGACAGACAGTACTTC. Translating gives CSANSLDRQYF.

The J gene is TRBJ1-6, the V gene TRBV6-5; D perhaps matches TRBD1 (5 bases). This CDR3 region has 13 residues. The germline V gene encodes CDR1 MNHEY and CDR2 SVGAGI. V was trimmed by 10 bases and J by 5 bases, leaving 12 bases between them. Here the CDR3 reads CAIRQYNNSPLHF. CDR3 in DNA: TGTGCCATCCGACAGTATAATAATTCACCCCTCCACTTT.

V is TRBV2 and J is TRBJ2-7; 9 bases are a match to TRBD2. V trimming: 6 bases; J trimming: 2 bases; junction bases outside the gene matches: 14. The CDR3 runs to 17 residues. Germline V gives CDR1 SNHLY, CDR2 FYNNEI. This chain's CDR3 is CASRGSYSGSPPYEQYF. CDR3 in DNA: TGTGCCAGCAGAGGGAGCTATAGCGGGAGCCCACCCTACGAGCAGTACTTC.

The chain recombines TRBV19 with TRBJ2-1, with D tentatively TRBD2 (6 bases). This CDR3 is built from 14 residues. V dropped 6 bases and J dropped 6 bases, with 15 bases sitting between them. CDR1 is LNHDA and CDR2 is SQIVND in the germline V gene (reference sequence). The CDR3 reads CASSPGLSSNEQFF. CDR3 DNA sequence: TGTGCCAGTAGCCCGGGACTGTCAAGCAATGAGCAGTTCTTC.

The rearrangement links TRBV11-2 to TRBJ2-7; 13 bases agree with TRBD2. V was pared by 5 bases and J by 6 bases, with 7 bases of the junction left unmatched. There are 15 residues in the CDR3. Germline CDR1 reads SGHAT; CDR2 reads FQNNGV. Here the CDR3 DNA reads TGTGCCAGCAGCGGACTAGCGGGAGCTTCTTCCGAGCAGTACTTC. Translation gives CASSGLAGASSEQYF.

The V gene is TRBV5-4, the J gene TRBJ2-3; tentatively, D is TRBD2 (6 bases). The CDR3 length is 14 residues. Trimming took off 10 bases at V and 5 bases at J, with 20 bases between the two ends. Germline V gene data show CDR1 as SGHNT and CDR2 as YYREEE (reference sequence). The CDR3, as DNA: TGTGCCGTAGGCGGAGGGCCCCAGGTAGATACGCAGTATTTT. It yields the protein CAVGGGPQVDTQYF.

The chain links TRBV6-5 to TRBJ1-6; D possibly corresponds to TRBD1 (5 bases). V gave up 6 bases and J gave up 7 bases, with 13 bases separating them. Germline loops: CDR1 MNHEY, CDR2 SVGAGI. The CDR3 spans 14 residues. The CDR3 DNA reads as TGTGCCAGCAGCCAGACAGACCGAAATTCACCCCTCCACTTT. This sequence encodes CASSQTDRNSPLHF.

The chain employs TRBV4-3 and TRBJ1-2; D unclear. This CDR3 has 16 amino acids. Germline loops: CDR1 LGHNA, CDR2 YSLEER. The V end was cut by 0 bases, the J end by 1 base, with 12 bases between. Here the CDR3 reads CASSQDQFGFNYGYTF. The CDR3 DNA reads as TGCGCCAGCAGCCAAGATCAATTCGGTTTTAACTATGGCTACACCTTC.

Here the CDR3 DNA reads TGCGCCAGCAGCCAAGAAGAGGGCTACAATGAGCAGTTCTTC. This translates into CASSQEEGYNEQFF. This chain connects TRBV4-3 to TRBJ2-1; maybe TRBD2 (5 bases). In germline, CDR1 is LGHNA, CDR2 YSLEER. The CDR3 runs 14 residues. Trimming stripped 0 bases from V and 3 bases from J, with 6 bases between.

This clone has only one observation. The rearrangement joins TRBV19 to TRBJ2-6; D perhaps matches TRBD1 (6 bases). The CDR3 sequence is 15 residues long. The V and J ends lost 6 bases and 4 bases respectively, with 13 bases between them. Germline values: CDR1 LNHDA, CDR2 SQIVND (reference sequence). As DNA, the CDR3 is TGTGCCAGTAGACAGGGAGTTCACGGGGCCAACGTCCTGACTTTC. Translation: CASRQGVHGANVLTF. The full variable domain, in which reference TRBV19 and TRBJ2-6 provide the parts outside the CDR3, is DGGITQSPKYLFRKEGQNVTLSCEQNLNHDAMYWYRQDPGQGLRLIYYSQIVNDFQKGDIAEGYSVSREKKESFPLTVTSAQKNPTAFYLCASRQGVHGANVLTFGAGSRLTVL.

This clone occurred a few times. The chain couples TRBV12-5 to TRBJ2-3; 7 bases line up with TRBD1. The CDR3 is made up of 15 amino acids. The V gene end was trimmed by 7 bases and the J gene end by 2 bases; junction bases not matched to a gene: 9. Germline V lookup: CDR1 LGHNT, CDR2 FRNRAP. For the CDR3, the DNA is TGTGCTAGTGCCCCTACCGGGACAGCCACAGATACGCAGTATTTT. It specifies CASAPTGTATDTQYF. Together with reference TRBV12-5 and TRBJ2-3, the CDR3 gives the full variable domain: DARVTQTPRHKVTEMGQEVTMRCQPILGHNTVFWYRQTMMQGLELLAYFRNRAPLDDSGMPKDRFSAEMPDATLATLKIQPSEPRDSAVYFCASAPTGTATDTQYFGPGTRLTVL.

CDR3 nucleotide sequence: TGCGCCAGCAGCTCGGGAGGGCTAGCGGGATGGGAGACCCAGTACTTC. Residues: CASSSGGLAGWETQYF. J is TRBJ2-5 and V is TRBV5-1; TRBD2 matches 9 bases. CDR1 and CDR2 (germline): SGHRS, YFSETQ. CDR3 length: 16 residues. V was clipped by 3 bases and J by 5 bases; unmatched bases: 11.

The genes are TRBV14 and TRBJ2-7, with D uncertain. V was cut by 1 base and J by 7 bases, with 8 bases left in between. This CDR3 has 12 amino acids. In germline, CDR1 is SGHDN, CDR2 FVKESK. The CDR3 spells CASSQGRIEQYF. The CDR3 region has the DNA TGTGCCAGCAGCCAAGGCAGGATAGAGCAGTACTTC.